The sample holds many counts of the clone carrying this TCR beta chain. From about 19-30 mg of unsorted bulk tissue, DNA and RNA were co-extracted together. Trimming left V 1 base short and J 3 bases short, with 10 bases between. This CDR3 has 15 amino acids. Germline assignment: CDR1 LNHDA and CDR2 SQIVND (reference sequence). The entry originates in a study of tumor-infiltrating lymphocytes in primary liver carcinoma. Starting from 450 to 500 ng of total RNA, TCR beta cDNA was produced with a primer in the constant region. Employing slightly modified ARM-PCR, three nested multiplex PCR rounds were run, and these gave rise to the TCR beta libraries. The two initial PCR rounds, roughly 11 cycles each, used TRBV1-TRBV30 forward and C-beta reverse primers. TCRdb re-derived calls from the multiplex PCR reads in MiXCR, one entry per CDR3 protein. The data hold some 55,000 distinct CDR3 sequences, with 60% to 75% observed a single time.

The specimen sequenced was liver tumor tissue from sampling region 2. Regarding subset: tumor region T2, inferior pole. This chain links TRBV19 with TRBJ2-1; D remains unclear. This TCR derives from a man in his forties with primary liver carcinoma and hepatitis B virus infection. The CDR3 nucleotides are TGTGCCAGTAGTATAGGAGTGGATTTCTACAATGAGCAGTTCTTC. As protein: CASSIGVDFYNEQFF.